Each of the 15 T cell receptor beta chains below was sequenced from the same sample in a study of T cells in tuberculosis. Cells were sorted from thawed PBMC rested overnight and stained with GMM-loaded CD1B tetramer, viability dye and anti-CD3. The CD1B tetramers carried C32 glucose monomycolate purified from Rhodococcus equi. Here immunoSEQ multiplex PCR was the method, and the copy in TCRdb shows in-frame clones only, minus some. The sample lists roughly 59,000 clones; about 86% were seen once. Sequencing used CD1b-GMM tetramer-negative cells sorted from PBMCs. The receptor set was obtained from an adult woman with latent tuberculosis.

The rearrangement links TRBV28 to TRBJ2-7; 9 bases are shared with TRBD1. CDR1 is MDHEN, CDR2 SYDVKM, per germline. The CDR3 totals 17 residues. J gave up 6 bases and V 4 bases, and 16 bases lay outside the gene matches. Here the CDR3 DNA reads TGTGCCAGCAGTTCACCGGGACAGGGTCCCGGGACGCTCGAGCAGTACTTC. Protein product: CASSSPGQGPGTLEQYF.

The chain is built from TRBV28 and TRBJ1-5; D remains ambiguous. The V end lost 2 bases, the J end lost 1 base, and 3 bases lay between the germline ends. The germline CDR1 and CDR2 sequences are MDHEN and SYDVKM. This CDR3 spans 13 amino acids. The CDR3 DNA reads TGTGCCAGCAGTTTACTCAGCAATCAGCCCCAGCATTTT. Protein sequence: CASSLLSNQPQHF.

The rearrangement uses TRBV9 and TRBJ1-1; the D gene is possibly TRBD1 (5 bases). Germline V gives CDR1 SGDLS, CDR2 YYNGEE. There are 12 residues in the CDR3. The germline V and J ends were trimmed by 0 bases and 10 bases, with 10 bases remaining between them. CDR3 bases: TGTGCCAGCAGCGTAGTGGAGGGGAGAGCTTTCTTT. It translates to CASSVVEGRAFF.

The chain uses TRBV5-5 and TRBJ2-7, with D perhaps TRBD2 (5 bases). There are 17 residues in the CDR3. CDR1 SGHKS and CDR2 YYEKEE come from the germline V gene (reference sequence). Trimming stripped 3 bases from V and 0 bases from J, with 19 bases between. This CDR3 is CASSSDSRPAVSYEQYF. DNA for the CDR3: TGTGCCAGCAGCTCCGATTCAAGGCCAGCGGTCTCCTACGAGCAGTACTTC.

The gene calls are TRBV6-4 and TRBJ1-2; 8 bases match TRBD1. CDR3 size: 15 residues. From germline, CDR1 is MRHNA and CDR2 SNTAGT. V lost 3 bases and J lost 6; bases outside the gene matches: 9. The CDR3 loop reads CASSELGQGADGYTF. The CDR3 bases are TGTGCCAGCAGTGAGTTAGGGCAGGGGGCAGATGGCTACACCTTC.

V gene TRBV28 combines with J gene TRBJ1-5, with 12 bases that match TRBD1. CDR3 size: 13 residues. V shed 8 bases and J 16 bases; nucleotides not matched to a gene: 12. Germline V gives CDR1 MDHEN, CDR2 SYDVKM. The CDR3 DNA reads as TGTGCCAGCTTGGAAAGCGGGACAGGGGGCGGTCATTTT. Translation: CASLESGTGGGHF.

This clone was observed a few times. This rearrangement joins TRBV6-1 to TRBJ2-3; 7 positions agree with TRBD2. V lost 4 bases, J lost 1 base, and 5 bases stayed unmatched. Germline V lookup: CDR1 MNHNS, CDR2 SASEGT. There are 15 residues in the CDR3. The CDR3 here is CASSVGRPRTDTQYF. The CDR3 bases are TGTGCCAGCAGTGTCGGGAGGCCCCGCACAGATACGCAGTATTTT.

The chain has TRBV12-5 and TRBJ2-2, with D tentatively TRBD2 (5 bases). CDR1 is LGHNT, CDR2 FRNRAP, per germline. Trimming took 7 bases from V and 3 from J, leaving 12 bases between them. The CDR3 extends over 14 amino acids. The CDR3 protein is CASAPGGHTGELFF. The CDR3 DNA reads as TGTGCTAGTGCCCCAGGAGGCCACACCGGGGAGCTGTTTTTT.

This chain joins TRBV11-3 and TRBJ1-1; the D gene is possibly TRBD1 (5 bases). The CDR3 is 15 residues long. Trimming pared 5 bases from V and 1 base from J, leaving 14 bases between. Germline CDR1 SGHNT, CDR2 YENEEA. CDR3 region: CASSSRVRENTEAFF. CDR3 nucleotide sequence: TGTGCCAGCAGCAGCAGGGTCCGTGAGAACACTGAAGCTTTCTTT.

V is TRBV11-2 and J is TRBJ1-1; D is perhaps TRBD1 (6 bases). From germline, CDR1 is SGHAT and CDR2 FQNNGV. The CDR3 has 15 amino acids. The V and J ends lost 4 bases and 1 base respectively, with 13 bases between them. The chain's CDR3 is CASSSWTEENTEAFF. CDR3 nucleotides: TGTGCCAGCAGCTCCTGGACAGAAGAGAACACTGAAGCTTTCTTT.

This chain connects TRBV28 to TRBJ2-1; 12 nucleotides agree with TRBD2. The CDR3 covers 16 residues. The junction had 10 bases not matched to a gene; V was cut back by 6 bases and J by 7 bases. CDR1 MDHEN and CDR2 SYDVKM come from the germline V gene. The CDR3 here is CASSPPGLAGRNEQFF. The CDR3, as DNA: TGTGCCAGCAGCCCTCCCGGACTAGCGGGGAGGAATGAGCAGTTCTTC.

The rearrangement joins TRBV6-6 to TRBJ2-7; 7 bases are shared with TRBD1. V dropped 10 bases and J dropped 4; count of bases not matched to a gene: 10. The length of the CDR3 is 13 residues. The germline V gene encodes CDR1 MNHNY and CDR2 SVGAGI (reference sequence). The CDR3 region has the DNA TGTGCCACCTACTCGACAGGGACATACGAGCAGTACTTC. It translates to CATYSTGTYEQYF.

V and J are TRBV5-4 and TRBJ1-1, with D unclear. Per germline, CDR1 SGHNT and CDR2 YYREEE (reference sequence). Trimming cost V 4 bases and J 0 bases, with 7 bases left between them. The CDR3 runs 13 residues. CDR3 residues: CASSRGMNTEAFF. Here the CDR3 DNA reads TGTGCCAGCAGCCGGGGTATGAACACTGAAGCTTTCTTT.

This clone was observed a few times. The chain combines TRBV11-1 with TRBJ1-1, with 8 bases identical to TRBD1. Germline CDR1 reads SGHAT; CDR2 reads FQDESV (reference sequence). CDR3 length equals 11 residues. The J segment lost 10 bases and the V segment lost 7 bases, leaving 5 bases of the junction unmatched. The CDR3 protein is CASTRGQVAFF. The CDR3 DNA reads TGTGCCAGCACCAGGGGACAGGTAGCTTTCTTT.

The V and J genes are TRBV20-1 and TRBJ2-7; D not resolved. Between the trimmed V and J ends, which lost 4 bases and 3 bases, there was a span of 7 bases. The germline V gene encodes CDR1 DFQATT and CDR2 SNEGSKA (reference sequence). The CDR3 has 11 amino acids. Here the CDR3 reads CSATQDYEQYF. DNA for the CDR3: TGCAGTGCTACCCAGGACTACGAGCAGTACTTC.